The present entry profiles one T cell receptor (beta chain) with its context. Its target is unknown. These data come from a study of cytomegalovirus exposure and HLA in healthy donors. The PCR was carried out with 60 Vbeta primers and 13 Jbeta primers. TCRdb keeps only in-frame clones here, not all; method: immunoSEQ multiplex PCR. This sample has about 150,000 clones, with roughly 79% found just once. Donors in the study were healthy people who gave bone marrow. Whole-study results and caveats: TCR beta chains numbering some 160 were designated cytomegalovirus-associated. It has been reported that TCR beta sequences accurately predicted the HLA-A and HLA-B alleles of most subjects.

This TCR came from a man aged 35 to 55 in good health and CMV-seronegative. The sequenced sample was PBMCs.

The chain's CDR3 is CSVPAPDGYTF. In DNA form, the CDR3 reads TGCAGCGTCCCCGCCCCGGATGGCTACACCTTC. The rearrangement links TRBV29-1 to TRBJ1-2; D is unclear. V shed 6 bases and J shed 6 bases, with 11 bases lying between them. The CDR3 totals 11 residues. Germline CDR1 is SQVTM and CDR2 is ANQGSEA.